What follows are 27 T cell receptor beta chains derived from one specimen sequenced in a study of control samples from healthy donors and cancer patients. Clones were read by immunoSEQ multiplex PCR, and TCRdb kept only the in-frame ones, dropping some. This table holds 98,000 or so clones, approximately 84% found once. Sequencing was carried out using blood. These receptors all stem from a man aged 18 to 29 in good health.

This clone was seen only once. The rearrangement links TRBV7-2 to TRBJ1-5; D call uncertain. The CDR3 totals 14 residues. Germline CDR1 reads SGHTA; CDR2 reads FQGNSA. V lost 1 base and J 0 bases, leaving 4 bases between the germline ends. The CDR3 nucleotides are TGTGCCAGCAGCTTAGGCCATAGCAATCAGCCCCAGCATTTT. This sequence encodes CASSLGHSNQPQHF.

This clone was found a few times. The rearrangement links TRBV7-6 to TRBJ2-2; 8 nucleotides align to TRBD1. After removal of 4 bases from V and 6 bases from J, the junction contained 7 bases not matched to a gene. Per the germline V gene, CDR1 is SGHVS and CDR2 is FNYEAQ. The CDR3 has 15 amino acids. The CDR3 loop reads CASSSRQGAPGELFF. Here the CDR3 DNA reads TGTGCCAGCAGCTCGCGCCAGGGGGCCCCCGGGGAGCTGTTTTTT. The complete variable domain, with remaining parts taken from reference TRBV7-6 and TRBJ2-2, reads GAGVSQSPRYKVTKRGQDVALRCDPISGHVSLYWYRQALGQGPEFLTYFNYEAQQDKSGLPNDRFSAERPEGSISTLTIQRTEQRDSAMYRCASSSRQGAPGELFFGEGSRLTVL.

This clone has only one observation. V usage is TRBV24-1 and J usage is TRBJ1-1; D is possibly TRBD1 (5 bases). The CDR3 is 11 amino acids. V was trimmed by 9 bases and J by 6 bases, leaving 10 bases between them. Germline CDR1 is KGHDR and CDR2 is SFDVKD. CDR3 nucleotides: TGTGCCACCCGTCTGGGGGCTGAAGCTTTCTTT. The encoded protein is CATRLGAEAFF.

The V gene is TRBV6-4, the J gene TRBJ2-3; 8 bases map to TRBD1. Unmatched junction bases numbered 10, after V lost 4 bases and J lost 4 bases. The CDR3 is made up of 16 amino acids. Germline assignment: CDR1 MRHNA and CDR2 SNTAGT. The CDR3 here is CASSVSPTGAADTQYF. The CDR3 DNA is TGTGCCAGCAGTGTCTCCCCGACAGGGGCAGCAGATACGCAGTATTTT.

The genes are TRBV19 and TRBJ2-7; weak D call: TRBD2 (6 bases). The V gene's germline CDR1 is LNHDA and CDR2 SQIVND (reference sequence). The CDR3 totals 15 residues. Trimming stripped 9 bases from V and 0 bases from J, with 18 bases between. CDR3 in amino acids: CASISGGGISYEQYF. CDR3 coding DNA: TGTGCCAGCATTAGCGGTGGGGGGATCTCCTACGAGCAGTACTTC.

A single count supports this clone. The rearrangement joins TRBV10-2 to TRBJ1-4; 9 bases align to TRBD1. This CDR3 is built from 16 residues. Germline V CDR1 and CDR2: WSHSY, SAAADI. V lost 5 bases to trimming and J lost 10 bases; unmatched junction nucleotides: 14. The CDR3 DNA follows: TGCGCCAGCAGTCCAGGGCCGGGACAGGGTTCGTCAAAACTGTTTTTT. Its protein is CASSPGPGQGSSKLFF.

The sample holds many counts of this clone. The V and J genes are TRBV7-9 and TRBJ1-4; a weak D match, TRBD1 (6 bases). Germline loops: CDR1 SEHNR, CDR2 FQNEAQ (reference sequence). This CDR3 is 16 amino acids long. Trimming stripped 7 bases from V and 1 base from J, with 16 bases between. The CDR3 DNA reads as TGTGCCAGCACGCTTCAAGGGGGATTAACTAATGAAAAACTGTTTTTT. Translating it yields CASTLQGGLTNEKLFF.

The rearrangement links TRBV6-1 to TRBJ2-1, with a tentative D call TRBD1 (6 bases). Germline values: CDR1 MNHNS, CDR2 SASEGT. V was pared by 3 bases and J by 10 bases, with 19 bases between. CDR3 length: 15 residues. This CDR3 reads CASSDSRKGVGEQFF. CDR3 coding DNA: TGTGCCAGCAGTGATTCGCGAAAGGGGGTAGGGGAGCAGTTCTTC.

The J gene is TRBJ1-4, the V gene TRBV6-5; tentative D call: TRBD1 (5 bases). V lost 6 bases to trimming and J lost 7 bases, with 15 bases between them. Germline CDR1 reads MNHEY; CDR2 reads SVGAGI. There are 14 residues in the CDR3. DNA for the CDR3: TGTGCCAGCAGAATGTCGGGGCCTCGTGAAAAACTGTTTTTT. It translates to CASRMSGPREKLFF.

The rearrangement links TRBV4-1 to TRBJ1-2, with TRBD1 matching over 7 bases. Germline assignment: CDR1 MGHRA and CDR2 YSYEKL. With 3 bases clipped from V and 4 bases from J, the junction kept 8 bases outside the gene matches. The CDR3 extends over 15 amino acids. This CDR3 reads CASSHSDRSGYGYTF. DNA for the CDR3: TGCGCCAGCAGCCATTCGGACAGGTCTGGCTATGGCTACACCTTC.

The chain recombines TRBV4-1 with TRBJ2-3, with 10 bases fitting TRBD2. Looked up from germline, CDR1 is MGHRA and CDR2 is YSYEKL. The CDR3 has 18 amino acids. The ends lost 2 bases at V and 2 bases at J; junction bases unmatched: 10. The CDR3 protein is CASSQIPVAGGTTDTQYF. CDR3 DNA sequence: TGCGCCAGCAGCCAAATCCCTGTAGCGGGGGGCACCACAGATACGCAGTATTTT.

The chain links TRBV19 to TRBJ2-5, with TRBD2 identical over 10 bases. The CDR3 is made up of 14 amino acids. The V gene's germline CDR1 is LNHDA and CDR2 SQIVND (reference sequence). Trimming took 6 bases from V and 6 from J; bases not matched to a gene: 7. In nucleotides, the CDR3 is TGTGCCAGTAGCCAAGCGGGGGGGCATAAGACCCAGTACTTC. Translating gives CASSQAGGHKTQYF. The complete variable domain, with remaining parts taken from reference TRBV19 and TRBJ2-5, reads DGGITQSPKYLFRKEGQNVTLSCEQNLNHDAMYWYRQDPGQGLRLIYYSQIVNDFQKGDIAEGYSVSREKKESFPLTVTSAQKNPTAFYLCASSQAGGHKTQYFGPGTRLLVL.

The chain combines TRBV19 with TRBJ2-5, with TRBD1 identical over 12 bases. The germline CDR1 and CDR2 sequences are LNHDA and SQIVND (reference sequence). The CDR3 has 15 amino acids. Germline trimming cut 5 bases from V and 4 bases from J; bases unmatched to any gene: 5. The CDR3 is CASSPRDRGRETQYF. CDR3 in DNA: TGTGCCAGTAGTCCCCGGGACAGGGGGCGAGAGACCCAGTACTTC.

The J gene is TRBJ2-7, the V gene TRBV10-3; TRBD1 aligns across 8 bases. V shed 8 bases, J shed 9 bases, and the junction held 6 bases outside the gene matches. CDR3 length: 11 amino acids. CDR1 is ENHRY and CDR2 is SYGVKD in the germline V gene. The CDR3 spells CAIGQGTVQYV. CDR3 sequence (DNA): TGTGCCATCGGACAGGGTACAGTGCAGTACGTC.

The J gene is TRBJ2-2, the V gene TRBV7-9, with D tentatively TRBD2 (5 bases). V lost 1 base, J lost 5 bases, and 14 bases lay in between. The length of the CDR3 is 16 residues. Germline CDR1 is SEHNR and CDR2 is FQNEAQ (reference sequence). CDR3: CASSLVPGIGTGELFF. CDR3 DNA: TGTGCCAGCAGCTTAGTGCCGGGGATCGGGACCGGGGAGCTGTTTTTT.

The chain is built from TRBV6-6 and TRBJ2-3, with a possible D match to TRBD1 (6 bases). CDR1 and CDR2 from the germline V gene are MNHNY and SVGAGI (reference sequence). Between the trimmed V and J ends, which lost 6 bases and 0 bases, there was a span of 13 bases. The CDR3 sequence is 15 residues long. In nucleotides, the CDR3 is TGTGCCAGCAGAGGGACAACCGCTAGCACAGATACGCAGTATTTT. This gives the protein CASRGTTASTDTQYF.

This chain joins TRBV4-1 and TRBJ1-4, with D hard to call. From germline, CDR1 is MGHRA and CDR2 YSYEKL. The CDR3 is 16 residues long. Trimming removed 0 bases from V and 0 bases from J, with 8 bases in between. The CDR3 region has the DNA TGCGCCAGCAGCCAAGATACCGGTCCAACTAATGAAAAACTGTTTTTT. This gives the protein CASSQDTGPTNEKLFF.

The table lists this clone with a few counts. The chain recombines TRBV28 with TRBJ2-3; 8 nucleotides align to TRBD2. This CDR3 spans 12 amino acids. From germline, CDR1 is MDHEN and CDR2 SYDVKM. After removal of 10 bases from V and 5 bases from J, the junction contained 5 bases not matched to a gene. The CDR3: CATGGGLDTQYF. Here the CDR3 DNA reads TGTGCCACCGGGGGGGGACTAGATACGCAGTATTTT. Combining the CDR3 with reference TRBV28 and TRBJ2-3 gives the whole variable domain DVKVTQSSRYLVKRTGEKVFLECVQDMDHENMFWYRQDPGLGLRLIYFSYDVKMKEKGDIPEGYSVSREKKERFSLILESASTNQTSMYLCATGGGLDTQYFGPGTRLTVL.

The chain uses TRBV11-2 and TRBJ2-3; a weak D match, TRBD2 (5 bases). The CDR3 consists of 18 residues. The germline CDR1 and CDR2 sequences are SGHAT and FQNNGV. The ends were cut back, 0 bases at V and 0 bases at J, with 16 bases in the middle. The CDR3 region is CASSLEVAGRGSTDTQYF. CDR3 DNA: TGTGCCAGCAGCTTAGAGGTAGCAGGACGGGGAAGCACAGATACGCAGTATTTT. Using reference TRBV11-2 and TRBJ2-3 for the parts outside the CDR3, the full variable domain is EAGVAQSPRYKIIEKRQSVAFWCNPISGHATLYWYQQILGQGPKLLIQFQNNGVVDDSQLPKDRFSAERLKGVDSTLKIQPAKLEDSAVYLCASSLEVAGRGSTDTQYFGPGTRLTVL.

This clone was seen a single time. The chain has TRBV6-6 and TRBJ1-1; D not certain. The germline V and J ends were trimmed by 6 bases and 1 base, with 15 bases remaining between them. There are 15 residues in the CDR3. Per the germline V gene, CDR1 is MNHNY and CDR2 is SVGAGI (reference sequence). CDR3 in DNA: TGTGCCAGCAGCTACCTTTGGGGAGAGAACACTGAAGCTTTCTTT. Protein sequence: CASSYLWGENTEAFF.

The rearrangement joins TRBV2 to TRBJ2-5; perhaps TRBD1 as D (6 bases). With 8 bases removed from V and 4 bases from J, the gap between germline ends came to 14 bases. CDR1 and CDR2 from the germline V gene are SNHLY and FYNNEI. The CDR3 totals 13 residues. CDR3 loop: CASRLQGRETQYF. Here the CDR3 DNA reads TGTGCCAGCCGTTTACAGGGAAGAGAGACCCAGTACTTC.

With regard to this clone: Other DNA sequences of this sample code for an identical CDR3. The chain joins TRBV7-9 to TRBJ2-2, with 10 bases lining up with TRBD2. V lost 1 base to trimming and J lost 2 bases; unmatched junction nucleotides: 4. Germline assignment: CDR1 SEHNR and CDR2 FQNEAQ (reference sequence). The CDR3 extends over 17 amino acids. CDR3 region: CASSLGLAGANTGELFF. DNA of the CDR3: TGTGCCAGCAGCTTAGGGCTAGCGGGGGCCAACACCGGGGAGCTGTTTTTT.

V is TRBV2 and J is TRBJ2-3; D is unclear. V lost 7 bases and J lost 4, with 12 bases in between. CDR1 and CDR2 (germline): SNHLY, FYNNEI. The CDR3 extends over 13 amino acids. CDR3 amino acids: CASNRAPPDTQYF. CDR3 nucleotide sequence: TGTGCCAGCAATCGGGCGCCGCCAGATACGCAGTATTTT. Filled out from reference TRBV2 and TRBJ2-3, the complete variable domain reads EPEVTQTPSHQVTQMGQEVILRCVPISNHLYFYWYRQILGQKVEFLVSFYNNEISEKSEIFDDQFSVERPDGSNFTLKIRSTKLEDSAMYFCASNRAPPDTQYFGPGTRLTVL.

The chain has TRBV30 and TRBJ1-1, with a possible D match to TRBD1 (5 bases). V shed 3 bases and J shed 5 bases, with 16 bases lying between them. CDR1 is GTSNPN, CDR2 SVGIG, per germline (reference sequence). This CDR3 contains 14 residues. CDR3 in DNA: TGTGCCTGGAGCCTCTGGGGCCAAGGGACTGAAGCTTTCTTT. It specifies CAWSLWGQGTEAFF.

The table lists this clone with a count of one. The chain has TRBV11-2 and TRBJ2-3; D call uncertain. This CDR3 spans 15 amino acids. Germline assignment: CDR1 SGHAT and CDR2 FQNNGV. V was trimmed by 5 bases and J by 0 bases, leaving 12 bases between them. CDR3 nucleotide sequence: TGTGCCAGCAGCCCCCAAGATCTTAGCACAGATACGCAGTATTTT. It specifies CASSPQDLSTDTQYF. Filled out from reference TRBV11-2 and TRBJ2-3, the complete variable domain reads EAGVAQSPRYKIIEKRQSVAFWCNPISGHATLYWYQQILGQGPKLLIQFQNNGVVDDSQLPKDRFSAERLKGVDSTLKIQPAKLEDSAVYLCASSPQDLSTDTQYFGPGTRLTVL.

The V gene is TRBV6-5, the J gene TRBJ1-2; the D is unclear. Germline loops: CDR1 MNHEY, CDR2 SVGAGI. Trimming removed 5 bases at V and 11 bases at J, with 18 bases between. This CDR3 is 13 amino acids long. This CDR3 reads CASSNDGAGWYTF. CDR3 nucleotide sequence: TGTGCCAGCAGTAACGACGGAGCGGGGTGGTACACCTTC.

The rearrangement links TRBV7-6 to TRBJ2-3; D tentatively reads TRBD1 or TRBD2 (5 bases each). CDR1 is SGHVS, CDR2 FNYEAQ, per germline. The CDR3 sequence is 15 residues long. Trimming took off 5 bases at V and 2 bases at J, with 14 bases between the two ends. Here the CDR3 reads CASSPTGAFTDTQYF. CDR3 nucleotide sequence: TGTGCCAGCAGCCCCACCGGGGCCTTCACAGATACGCAGTATTTT.